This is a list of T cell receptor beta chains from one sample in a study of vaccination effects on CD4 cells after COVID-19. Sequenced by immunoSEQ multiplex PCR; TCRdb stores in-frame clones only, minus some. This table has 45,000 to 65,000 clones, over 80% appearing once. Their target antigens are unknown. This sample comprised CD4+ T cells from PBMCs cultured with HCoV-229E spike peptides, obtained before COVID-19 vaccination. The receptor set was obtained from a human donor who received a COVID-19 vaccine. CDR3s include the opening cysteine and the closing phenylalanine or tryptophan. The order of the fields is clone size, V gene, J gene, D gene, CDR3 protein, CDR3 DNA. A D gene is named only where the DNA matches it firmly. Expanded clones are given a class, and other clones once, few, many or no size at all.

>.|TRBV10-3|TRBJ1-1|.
CAISERATNTEAFF
TGTGCCATCAGTGAAAGGGCCACAAACACTGAAGCTTTCTTT
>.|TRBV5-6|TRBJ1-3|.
CASRLWGSGNTIYF
TGTGCCAGCAGGCTATGGGGGTCTGGAAACACCATATATTTT
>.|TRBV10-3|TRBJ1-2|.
CAISEPGRYGYTF
TGTGCCATCAGTGAGCCAGGGAGATATGGCTACACCTTC
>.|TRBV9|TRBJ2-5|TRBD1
CASSEDRVETQYF
TGTGCCAGCAGCGAGGACAGGGTTGAGACCCAGTACTTC
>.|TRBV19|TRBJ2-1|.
CASSIDQWGGGSYNEQFF
TGTGCCAGTAGTATAGATCAATGGGGGGGCGGATCCTACAATGAGCAGTTCTTC
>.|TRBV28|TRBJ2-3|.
CASGPLVEDTQYF
TGTGCCAGCGGACCCCTGGTGGAAGATACGCAGTATTTT
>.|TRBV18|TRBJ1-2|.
CASSPGQLYGYTF
TGTGCCAGCTCGCCAGGACAGCTCTATGGCTACACCTTC
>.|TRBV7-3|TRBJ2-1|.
CASSLRGDNEQFF
TGTGCCAGCAGCTTAAGGGGGGACAATGAGCAGTTCTTC
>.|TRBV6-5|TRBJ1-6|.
CASSYDSQAWSPLHF
TGTGCCAGCAGTTACGACAGCCAGGCCTGGTCACCCCTCCACTTT
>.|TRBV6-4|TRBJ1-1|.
CASSDSTLTEAFF
TGTGCCAGCAGTGACTCGACCTTGACTGAAGCTTTCTTT
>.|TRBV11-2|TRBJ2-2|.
CASTFYRELFF
TGTGCCAGCACCTTTTACCGGGAGCTGTTTTTT
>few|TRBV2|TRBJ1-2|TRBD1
CASSEGQGAYGYTF
TGTGCCAGCAGTGAAGGTCAGGGGGCCTATGGCTACACCTTC
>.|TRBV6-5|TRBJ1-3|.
CASSYGGAGNTIYF
TGTGCCAGCAGTTACGGGGGCGCTGGAAACACCATATATTTT
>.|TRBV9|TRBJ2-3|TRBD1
CASSVQGAGTDTQYF
TGTGCCAGCAGCGTACAGGGGGCTGGCACAGATACGCAGTATTTT
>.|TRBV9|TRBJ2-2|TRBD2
CASSLTSGAAPGELFF
TGTGCCAGCAGCCTAACTAGCGGCGCCGCTCCCGGGGAGCTGTTTTTT
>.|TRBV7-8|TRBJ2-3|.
CASSSDLISTDTQYF
TGTGCCAGCAGCTCGGACCTTATATCCACAGATACGCAGTATTTT
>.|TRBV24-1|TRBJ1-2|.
CATSDSGSGGLRGYTF
TGTGCCACCAGTGATTCTGGCTCTGGGGGGTTGAGGGGCTACACCTTC
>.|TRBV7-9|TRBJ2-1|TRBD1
CASSLTRTGYNEQFF
TGTGCCAGCAGCTTAACGAGGACAGGATACAATGAGCAGTTCTTC
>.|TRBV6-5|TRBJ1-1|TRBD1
CASSSNRGRTEAFF
TGTGCCAGCAGCTCTAACAGGGGAAGGACTGAAGCTTTCTTT
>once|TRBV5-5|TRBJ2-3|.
CASRPTQFTDTQYF
TGTGCCAGCAGACCTACACAGTTCACAGATACGCAGTATTTT
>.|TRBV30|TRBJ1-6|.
CAWSVIGGNSPLHF
TGTGCCTGGAGTGTGATTGGGGGGAATTCACCCCTCCACTTT
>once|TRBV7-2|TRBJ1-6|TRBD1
CASSNGQGTSPLHF
TGTGCCAGCAGTAACGGACAGGGGACCTCACCCCTCCACTTT